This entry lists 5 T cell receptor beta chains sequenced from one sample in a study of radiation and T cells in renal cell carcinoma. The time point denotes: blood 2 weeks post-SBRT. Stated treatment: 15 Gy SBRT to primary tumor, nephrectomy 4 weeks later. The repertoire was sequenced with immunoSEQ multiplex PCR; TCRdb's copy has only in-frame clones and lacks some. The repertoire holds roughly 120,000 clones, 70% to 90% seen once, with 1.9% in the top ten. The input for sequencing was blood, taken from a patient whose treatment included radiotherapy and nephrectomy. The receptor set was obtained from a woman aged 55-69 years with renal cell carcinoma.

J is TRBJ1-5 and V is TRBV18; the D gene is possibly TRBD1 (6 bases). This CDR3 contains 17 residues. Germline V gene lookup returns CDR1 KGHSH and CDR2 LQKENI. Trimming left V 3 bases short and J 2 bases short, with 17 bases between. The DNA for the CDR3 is TGTGCCAGCTCACCCCTCCAGGGGTTAGCGGGCAATCAGCCCCAGCATTTT. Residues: CASSPLQGLAGNQPQHF.

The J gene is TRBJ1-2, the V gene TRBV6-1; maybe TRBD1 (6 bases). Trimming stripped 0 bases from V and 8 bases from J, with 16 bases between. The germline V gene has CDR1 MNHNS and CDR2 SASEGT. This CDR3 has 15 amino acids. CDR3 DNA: TGTGCCAGCAGTGAAGCGCCACAGGGAGTCCGCGGCTACACCTTC. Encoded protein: CASSEAPQGVRGYTF.

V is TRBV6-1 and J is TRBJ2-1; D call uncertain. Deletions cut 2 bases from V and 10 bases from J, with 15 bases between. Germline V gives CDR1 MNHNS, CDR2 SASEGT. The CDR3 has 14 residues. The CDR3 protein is CASSESSDIREQFF. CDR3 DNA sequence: TGTGCCAGCAGTGAAAGTTCCGACATCCGAGAGCAGTTCTTC.

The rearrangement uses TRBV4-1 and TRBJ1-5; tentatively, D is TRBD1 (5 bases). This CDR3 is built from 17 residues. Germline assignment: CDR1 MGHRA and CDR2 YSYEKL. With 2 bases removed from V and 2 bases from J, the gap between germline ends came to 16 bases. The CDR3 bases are TGCGCCAGCAGCCAAAAACGAGGCCAAGGGGGCAATCAGCCCCAGCATTTT. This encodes CASSQKRGQGGNQPQHF.

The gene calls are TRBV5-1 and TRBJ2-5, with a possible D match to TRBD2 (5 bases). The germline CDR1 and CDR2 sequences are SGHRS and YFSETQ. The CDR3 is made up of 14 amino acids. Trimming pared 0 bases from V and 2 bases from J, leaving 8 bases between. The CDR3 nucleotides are TGCGCCAGCAGCTTGGGGGAGTGGCAAGAGACCCAGTACTTC. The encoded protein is CASSLGEWQETQYF.